The 5 T cell receptor beta chains below all came from one sample that was sequenced in a study of blood T cell repertoires in COVID-19. Profiled with immunoSEQ multiplex PCR; TCRdb holds only in-frame clones, not every one. The sample gives some 300,000 clones, around 87% of which show up once; about 2% is in the top ten. The material sequenced was peripheral blood. All receptors derive from a young man with active or convalescent COVID-19.

This rearrangement joins TRBV4-1 to TRBJ1-2, with 7 bases that match TRBD1. The CDR3 totals 13 residues. Germline CDR1 and CDR2: MGHRA and YSYEKL. With 1 base clipped from V and 4 bases from J, the junction kept 0 bases outside the gene matches. The CDR3 here is CASSQGQGYGYTF. CDR3 nucleotides: TGCGCCAGCAGCCAAGGACAGGGCTATGGCTACACCTTC.

The chain couples TRBV12-5 to TRBJ2-2; weak D call: TRBD1 (6 bases). Germline assignment: CDR1 LGHNT and CDR2 FRNRAP. V dropped 3 bases and J dropped 6 bases, with 11 bases sitting between them. There are 14 residues in the CDR3. DNA for the CDR3: TGTGCTAGTGGTTTTACAGGGAGATCCGGGGAGCTGTTTTTT. Translating it yields CASGFTGRSGELFF. Full variable domain (outside the CDR3, taken from reference TRBV12-5 and TRBJ2-2): DARVTQTPRHKVTEMGQEVTMRCQPILGHNTVFWYRQTMMQGLELLAYFRNRAPLDDSGMPKDRFSAEMPDATLATLKIQPSEPRDSAVYFCASGFTGRSGELFFGEGSRLTVL.

The rearrangement links TRBV2 to TRBJ1-5; tentatively, D is TRBD1 (6 bases). This CDR3 contains 15 residues. V lost 4 bases and J 2 bases, leaving 12 bases between the germline ends. Germline V CDR1 and CDR2: SNHLY, FYNNEI. CDR3 loop: CASSGTGYGNQPQHF. As DNA, the CDR3 is TGTGCCAGCAGTGGAACAGGGTATGGCAATCAGCCCCAGCATTTT. The full variable domain, in which reference TRBV2 and TRBJ1-5 provide the parts outside the CDR3, is EPEVTQTPSHQVTQMGQEVILRCVPISNHLYFYWYRQILGQKVEFLVSFYNNEISEKSEIFDDQFSVERPDGSNFTLKIRSTKLEDSAMYFCASSGTGYGNQPQHFGDGTRLSIL.

The CDR3 loop reads CAIRVQETESNTGELFF. In DNA form, the CDR3 reads TGTGCCATCAGGGTACAAGAGACTGAGTCGAACACCGGGGAGCTGTTTTTT. This chain connects TRBV10-3 to TRBJ2-2; no clear D. This CDR3 region has 17 residues. Trimming took off 6 bases at V and 0 bases at J, with 17 bases between the two ends. The germline V gene encodes CDR1 ENHRY and CDR2 SYGVKD.

This clone was observed a handful of times. The rearrangement links TRBV29-1 to TRBJ2-1, with a weak D call TRBD1 (6 bases). Per the germline V gene, CDR1 is SQVTM and CDR2 is ANQGSEA. This CDR3 is 14 amino acids long. Trimming removed 3 bases from V and 3 bases from J, with 12 bases in between. The DNA of the CDR3 is TGCAGCGTTGAGGGCCAGGGGCGCTACAATGAGCAGTTCTTC. Translating it yields CSVEGQGRYNEQFF.